The next 6 T cell receptor beta chains were all read from a single sample in a study of regulatory dendritic cells for organ transplantation. Sequencing was performed with immunoSEQ multiplex PCR; in TCRdb, only in-frame clones are kept and a portion is missing. Here the sample spans some 5,700 clones, roughly 67% being singletons. The sample consisted of memory CD8+ T cells from blood. Specified subset: CD45RO+ memory T cells. Receptors originate from a human donor in good health.

The J gene is TRBJ2-1, the V gene TRBV5-6; 8 nucleotides align to TRBD2. The trim removed 0 bases at V and 4 bases at J, leaving 6 bases unmatched. Germline V lookup: CDR1 SGHDT, CDR2 YYEEEE. This CDR3 has 16 amino acids. CDR3 nucleotides: TGTGCCAGCAGCTTGGGAGGAGGACTAGCTTACAATGAGCAGTTCTTC. Translated: CASSLGGGLAYNEQFF. Full variable domain (outside the CDR3, taken from reference TRBV5-6 and TRBJ2-1): DAGVTQSPTHLIKTRGQQVTLRCSPKSGHDTVSWYQQALGQGPQFIFQYYEEEERQRGNFPDRFSGHQFPNYSSELNVNALLLGDSALYLCASSLGGGLAYNEQFFGPGTRLTVL.

J is TRBJ2-7 and V is TRBV4-1; 9 bases line up with TRBD1. From germline, CDR1 is MGHRA and CDR2 YSYEKL. Unmatched junction bases numbered 10, after V lost 4 bases and J lost 0 bases. This CDR3 is 17 amino acids long. CDR3 in amino acids: CASSRQTGTGNSYEQYF. The CDR3 DNA sequence: TGCGCCAGCAGCCGACAAACCGGGACAGGGAACTCCTACGAGCAGTACTTC.

This chain connects TRBV6-1 to TRBJ2-7; 9 bases match TRBD2. The germline CDR1 and CDR2 sequences are MNHNS and SASEGT. The ends lost 7 bases at V and 3 bases at J; junction bases unmatched: 4. The CDR3 contains 13 residues. Written as DNA, the CDR3 is TGTGCCAGCACTAGGACTAGCGACTACGAGCAGTACTTC. This translates into CASTRTSDYEQYF.

V gene TRBV4-2 combines with J gene TRBJ2-3, with 10 bases that match TRBD1. Germline CDR1 and CDR2: LGHNA and YNFKEQ. V dropped 6 bases and J dropped 4; count of bases not matched to a gene: 7. The CDR3 extends over 15 amino acids. As DNA, the CDR3 is TGTGCCAGCAGGACAGGGGGCCTCGAGTCAGATACGCAGTATTTT. Its protein product is CASRTGGLESDTQYF.

This clone was picked up a small number of times. This chain connects TRBV4-1 to TRBJ2-7, with 8 bases identical to TRBD2. From germline, CDR1 is MGHRA and CDR2 YSYEKL. The trim removed 4 bases at V and 6 bases at J, leaving 2 bases unmatched. The CDR3 is 12 residues long. CDR3 nucleotide sequence: TGCGCCAGCAGCCTCGGGAGGGGCGAGCAGTACTTC. As protein: CASSLGRGEQYF.

The rearrangement links TRBV5-1 to TRBJ2-5; 9 bases are a match to TRBD1. Trimming cost V 1 base and J 1 base; bases outside gene matches: 5. The germline CDR1 and CDR2 sequences are SGHRS and YFSETQ. CDR3 length equals 16 residues. CDR3 sequence reads: CASSLSTGGFQETQYF. The CDR3 nucleotides read TGCGCCAGCAGCTTGAGCACAGGGGGCTTCCAAGAGACCCAGTACTTC.